The rows below give T cell receptor beta chains drawn from one sample of a study of blood T cells in healthy people across ages. TCRdb recomputed calls from the 5' RACE reads with MiXCR, one row per CDR3 protein. This table holds over 1,500,000 distinct CDR3 sequences, about 50% found once. Material: blood. The receptors come from a woman in her 40s in good health. The CDR3 runs from the conserved cysteine through the conserved F or W. Each record gives: CDR3 protein, V gene, CDR3 length, D gene. The D gene is left open where the match is weak.

CDR3 protein: CSAYVSSGLSYNEQFF
V gene: TRBV20-1
CDR3 length: 16
D gene: TRBD2

CDR3 protein: CSADDGTYEQYF
V gene: TRBV20-1
CDR3 length: 12
D gene: NA

CDR3 protein: CASYDRTSGGNEQFF
V gene: TRBV7-2
CDR3 length: 15
D gene: TRBD2

CDR3 protein: CATNTGRYYEQYF
V gene: TRBV6-1
CDR3 length: 13
D gene: NA

CDR3 protein: CASSHSGTGLGNTEAFF
V gene: TRBV6-6
CDR3 length: 17
D gene: TRBD1

CDR3 protein: CASSFVRGTEAFF
V gene: TRBV12-3/TRBV12-4
CDR3 length: 13
D gene: NA

CDR3 protein: CASSRGRDSDYGYIF
V gene: TRBV5-1
CDR3 length: 15
D gene: TRBD1

CDR3 protein: CASSQGRAEQFF
V gene: TRBV3-1
CDR3 length: 12
D gene: NA

CDR3 protein: CASSVQRWRGDSTDTQYF
V gene: TRBV19
CDR3 length: 18
D gene: TRBD2

CDR3 protein: CASSSPGGDFNEQYF
V gene: TRBV4-3
CDR3 length: 15
D gene: NA

CDR3 protein: CASSPGGPSSYEQYF
V gene: TRBV9
CDR3 length: 15
D gene: TRBD2

CDR3 protein: CSVAPLTGGRYNEQFF
V gene: TRBV29-1
CDR3 length: 16
D gene: TRBD1

CDR3 protein: CASSSSSGGWTPQHF
V gene: TRBV7-9
CDR3 length: 15
D gene: NA

CDR3 protein: CASSRSDRGFNQPQHF
V gene: TRBV27
CDR3 length: 16
D gene: TRBD1

CDR3 protein: CASSGGVGRGLETQYF
V gene: TRBV5-1
CDR3 length: 16
D gene: NA

CDR3 protein: CSVEVGTGVYYNEQFF
V gene: TRBV29-1
CDR3 length: 16
D gene: TRBD1

CDR3 protein: CASSSNAANEKLFF
V gene: TRBV5-5
CDR3 length: 14
D gene: NA

CDR3 protein: CASSITGDSFHEQYF
V gene: TRBV6-6
CDR3 length: 15
D gene: TRBD1

CDR3 protein: CASRLGQFGNTGELFF
V gene: TRBV6-5
CDR3 length: 16
D gene: NA

CDR3 protein: CASSPDRVFPLGYTF
V gene: TRBV4-1
CDR3 length: 15
D gene: NA

CDR3 protein: CAIRTGGSYGYTF
V gene: TRBV6-5
CDR3 length: 13
D gene: NA